This is a list of T cell receptor beta chains from one sample in a study of T cell repertoires in cytomegalovirus infection. Each CDR3 protein is one row after TCRdb ran MiXCR on the reads. The data show just under 500,000 distinct CDR3 sequences, roughly 34% seen once. Their recognized antigens are unknown. Source: cultured PBMCs, taken from culture after CMV antigen stimulation. The receptors shown here come from a human donor in good health (CMV status not recorded). Some clones in this sample may be carry-over from other donors' samples. CDR3s include the opening cysteine and the closing phenylalanine or tryptophan. The D gene is left open where the match is weak. Where a row states a size, it is once, few, many or the class of an expanded clone; other rows omit it.

TRBJ2-2,TRBV20-1,NA,TRBD1,CSAPDRGRTGELFF,TGCAGTGCCCCGGACAGGGGGCGTACCGGGGAGCTGTTTTTT
TRBJ1-1,TRBV18,few,NA,CASSPPGAGNTEAFF,TGTGCCAGCTCACCCCCTGGGGCAGGGAACACTGAAGCTTTCTTT
TRBJ1-1,TRBV28,NA,NA,CASSSQRRRAFF,TGTGCCAGCAGTTCCCAACGACGGAGGGCTTTCTTT
TRBJ2-5,TRBV7-2,many,TRBD2,CASSWQGAGKETQYF,TGTGCCAGCAGCTGGCAAGGAGCGGGGAAAGAGACCCAGTACTTC
TRBJ2-5,TRBV6-5,NA,NA,CASSYRVEETQYF,TGTGCCAGCAGTTACAGGGTGGAAGAGACCCAGTACTTC
TRBJ2-4,TRBV10-3,NA,TRBD1,CAISESGQLNIQYF,TGTGCCATCAGTGAGTCGGGACAGTTAAACATTCAGTACTTC
TRBJ1-2,TRBV20-1,NA,NA,CSALGPGYGYTF,TGCAGTGCCCTGGGCCCAGGCTATGGCTACACCTTC
TRBJ2-2,TRBV29-1,few,NA,CSVGARTSGELFF,TGCAGCGTTGGCGCCCGGACATCCGGGGAGCTGTTTTTT
TRBJ2-1,TRBV6-2/TRBV6-3,NA,NA,CASSYSFGGQFF,TGTGCCAGCAGTTACTCTTTCGGGGGGCAGTTCTTC
TRBJ2-7,TRBV7-2,many,TRBD2,CASSLALGAGVRYEQYF,TGTGCCAGCAGCTTAGCGTTGGGAGCGGGAGTACGCTACGAGCAGTACTTC
TRBJ2-1,TRBV7-8,NA,NA,CASSSRTRGFEFF,TGTGCCAGCAGCTCGCGCACAAGGGGGTTTGAGTTCTTC
TRBJ1-5,TRBV7-2,few,NA,CASSPRGVGLRNQPQHF,TGTGCCAGCAGCCCCCGGGGTGTGGGGCTAAGGAATCAGCCCCAGCATTTT
TRBJ2-1,TRBV19,NA,NA,CASSVVEYRDHRYNEQFF,TGTGCCAGTAGCGTAGTAGAATACCGGGACCATCGTTACAATGAGCAGTTCTTC
TRBJ1-1,TRBV7-9,few,NA,CASSSPGRLPAAFF,TGTGCCAGCAGTTCTCCGGGACGGTTGCCTGCAGCTTTCTTT
TRBJ2-3,TRBV28,few,NA,CASSTHTDTQYF,TGTGCCAGCAGTACACACACAGATACGCAGTATTTT
TRBJ1-1,TRBV12-3/TRBV12-4,NA,NA,CASSSLGVVAEAFF,TGTGCCAGCAGTTCCCTGGGGGTCGTCGCTGAAGCTTTCTTT
TRBJ1-6,TRBV7-9,few,TRBD1,CASSRQGSSYNSPLHF,TGTGCCAGCAGCCGACAGGGAAGCTCCTATAATTCACCCCTCCACTTT
TRBJ2-3,TRBV7-3,NA,TRBD1,CASSPGKPGQGKDTQYF,TGTGCCAGCAGCCCAGGGAAACCGGGACAGGGGAAGGATACGCAGTATTTT
TRBJ1-1,TRBV12-3/TRBV12-4,NA,NA,CASSFTGPNTEAFF,TGTGCCAGCAGTTTCACAGGACCAAACACTGAAGCTTTCTTT
TRBJ2-7,TRBV6-1,NA,TRBD1,CASSGGQGAMGLVYEQYF,TGTGCCAGCAGTGGGGGACAGGGGGCGATGGGACTAGTATACGAGCAGTACTTC
TRBJ2-7,TRBV7-2,NA,NA,CASSLKPPANSREQYF,TGTGCCAGCAGCCTGAAGCCCCCAGCGAACTCTCGCGAGCAGTACTTC
TRBJ2-6,TRBV10-3,few,TRBD2,CAISDGRSSGANVLTF,TGTGCCATCAGCGACGGGAGGAGCTCTGGGGCCAACGTCCTGACTTTC
TRBJ2-3,TRBV20-1,NA,TRBD2,CSASSTSGSTDTQYF,TGCAGTGCTAGTTCGACTAGCGGGAGCACAGATACGCAGTATTTT
TRBJ2-5,TRBV11-3,few,NA,CASRRTDSQETQYF,TGTGCCAGCAGACGGACAGACTCCCAAGAGACCCAGTACTTC